The 26 T cell receptor beta chains reported below all come from one sample, sequenced in a study of blood T cells in healthy people across ages. A second PCR, run for roughly 7 to 12 cycles, used a sample-barcoded 5' primer plus a J-beta primer mix. TCRdb reprocessed the 5' RACE reads via MiXCR and lists one record per CDR3 protein. The data show nearly 800,000 distinct CDR3 sequences, roughly 56% seen once. Sequenced material: blood. The receptors derive from a middle-aged man in good health.

This clonotype was seen a few times. J is TRBJ2-5 and V is TRBV4-3; D gene uncertain. Gene TRBJ2-7 matches the end of the DNA better, so the J call may be wrong. Germline V CDR1 and CDR2: LGHNA, YSLEER. CDR3 length equals 14 residues. In DNA form, the CDR3 reads TGCGCCAGCAGCCAAGAGGGCAGAGGCTACGAGCAGTACTTC. Amino acids: CASSQEGRGYEQYF.

This clonotype was picked up a small number of times. The V gene is TRBV7-2, the J gene TRBJ2-7; D is perhaps TRBD1 (5 bases). V dropped 0 bases and J dropped 9 bases, with 9 bases sitting between them. This CDR3 spans 12 amino acids. Germline V gene lookup returns CDR1 SGHTA and CDR2 FQGNSA. As DNA, the CDR3 is TGTGCCAGCAGCTTAGCCTGGGGCGGGCAGTACTTC. Protein product: CASSLAWGGQYF.

The V call is TRBV4-2, the J call TRBJ2-7; D could derive from TRBD1 or TRBD2 (5 bases each). Trimming took 0 bases from V and 1 from J, leaving 13 bases between them. The CDR3 contains 16 residues. Germline CDR1 reads LGHNA; CDR2 reads YNFKEQ. CDR3 loop: CASSQDLGEPSYEQYF. The CDR3 DNA reads as TGTGCCAGCAGCCAAGATCTAGGGGAGCCTTCCTACGAGCAGTACTTC.

The gene calls are TRBV7-9 and TRBJ2-1; D is perhaps TRBD1 (7 bases). The V gene's germline CDR1 is SEHNR and CDR2 FQNEAQ (reference sequence). The CDR3 covers 16 residues. Trimming took 5 bases from V and 0 from J, leaving 14 bases between them. The CDR3 is CASSHPGGSSYNEQFF. The CDR3 region has the DNA TGTGCCAGCAGCCATCCAGGGGGGAGCTCCTACAATGAGCAGTTCTTC. Full variable domain (rest looked up from reference TRBV7-9 and TRBJ2-1): DTGVSQNPRHKITKRGQNVTFRCDPISEHNRLYWYRQTLGQGPEFLTYFQNEAQLEKSRLLSDRFSAERPKGSFSTLEIQRTEQGDSAMYLCASSHPGGSSYNEQFFGPGTRLTVL.

In the case of this clonotype: At one boundary the junction diverges from the germline segment, which might be a read error. J is TRBJ2-7 and V is TRBV9; D remains ambiguous. The CDR3 is made up of 14 amino acids. Germline CDR1 and CDR2: SGDLS and YYNGEE. The CDR3 is CAGSVTVSSYEQYF. CDR3 nucleotides: TGTGCCGGCAGCGTAACGGTCAGTTCCTACGAGCAGTACTTC.

The chain joins TRBV12-3 or TRBV12-4 to TRBJ2-1; either TRBD1 or TRBD2 may fit D (6 bases each). The CDR3 runs 14 residues. The CDR3 loop is CATLRGFGLNEQFF. As DNA, the CDR3 is TGTGCAACACTGAGGGGGTTCGGACTAAATGAGCAGTTCTTC.

The gene calls are TRBV6-5 and TRBJ2-7, with D unclear. This CDR3 is 11 amino acids long. Germline V lookup: CDR1 MNHEY, CDR2 SVGAGI. The V gene lost 1 base and the J gene lost 5 bases, with 3 bases spanning the gap. The CDR3 protein is CASSYFDEQYF. CDR3 sequence (DNA): TGTGCCAGCAGTTACTTCGACGAGCAGTACTTC.

This clonotype has just a few counts. The chain joins TRBV6-1 to TRBJ2-6; TRBD1 is a possible D gene (6 bases). Germline V gene lookup returns CDR1 MNHNS and CDR2 SASEGT. The CDR3 contains 15 residues. V lost 7 bases and J lost 4, with 14 bases in between. The CDR3 is CASTNRADGANVLTF. For the CDR3, the DNA is TGTGCCAGCACGAACAGGGCGGACGGGGCCAACGTCCTGACTTTC.

This clonotype is a singleton in its sample. V gene TRBV18 combines with J gene TRBJ1-6; no reliable D call. V lost 5 bases and J lost 8, with 10 bases in between. Germline CDR1 is KGHSH and CDR2 is LQKENI. The CDR3 has 13 residues. The CDR3 reads CASSNGGDSPLHF. CDR3 coding DNA: TGTGCCAGCTCAAACGGCGGGGATTCACCCCTCCACTTT.

This chain connects TRBV2 to TRBJ1-5; D might be TRBD1 (5 bases). Trimming removed 8 bases at V and 7 bases at J, with 18 bases between. The CDR3 has 14 residues. CDR1 SNHLY and CDR2 FYNNEI come from the germline V gene. The CDR3 nucleotides read TGTGCCAGCGTTTTCGGTCAGGGTCAGCAGCCCCAGCATTTT. Translating it yields CASVFGQGQQPQHF.

This chain joins TRBV5-5 and TRBJ2-3, with 13 bases lining up with TRBD2. The CDR3 length is 16 residues. CDR1 and CDR2 (germline): SGHKS, YYEKEE (reference sequence). V trimming: 4 bases; J trimming: 8 bases; junction bases outside the gene matches: 10. The CDR3 reads CASSPGLAGRVGTQYF. CDR3 bases: TGTGCCAGCAGCCCGGGACTAGCGGGACGTGTTGGTACGCAGTATTTT.

For the CDR3, the DNA is TGCGCCAGCAGCCCAGAGAATGGCTACGAGCAGTACTTC. The encoded protein is CASSPENGYEQYF. The chain carries TRBV4-1 and TRBJ2-7; D not certain. V lost 4 bases and J 3 bases, leaving 10 bases between the germline ends. The germline V gene has CDR1 MGHRA and CDR2 YSYEKL. The CDR3 has 13 amino acids.

CDR3 sequence (DNA): TGTGCCAGCAGCCCAGGGACAGGCGAACCCTATGGCTACACCTTC. Translating gives CASSPGTGEPYGYTF. The rearrangement joins TRBV7-2 to TRBJ1-2, with TRBD1 matching 8 bases. The V gene's germline CDR1 is SGHTA and CDR2 FQGNSA. With 5 bases clipped from V and 4 bases from J, the junction kept 9 bases outside the gene matches. The CDR3 totals 15 residues.

The count of this clonotype is one. At one end the junction does not follow the germline gene, possibly because of a read error. The V gene is TRBV24-1, the J gene TRBJ2-3, with TRBD2 matching 11 bases. Germline V gene sequence: CDR1 KGHDR, CDR2 SFDVKD. The CDR3 extends over 16 amino acids. CDR3 sequence reads: CATGDATSGDTDTQYF. CDR3 bases: TGTGCCACCGGTGATGCGACTAGCGGGGACACAGATACGCAGTATTTT.

The V gene is TRBV7-9, the J gene TRBJ2-7; 7 bases map to TRBD1. The CDR3 is made up of 14 amino acids. The germline gives CDR1 SEHNR, CDR2 FQNEAQ (reference sequence). The ends lost 4 bases at V and 3 bases at J; junction bases unmatched: 6. The chain's CDR3 is CASSSTDRVYEQYF. The CDR3 nucleotides read TGTGCCAGCAGCTCAACAGACAGGGTCTACGAGCAGTACTTC.

The chain uses TRBV29-1 and TRBJ1-1; D not resolved. Trimming cost V 7 bases and J 6 bases, with 12 bases left between them. The CDR3 runs 11 residues. Germline V gives CDR1 SQVTM, CDR2 ANQGSEA. The CDR3 nucleotides are TGCAGCGCCGAGGGTTCTTCTGAAGCTTTCTTT. Protein product: CSAEGSSEAFF.

The chain uses TRBV29-1 and TRBJ1-3; no definite D call. CDR3 size: 12 residues. The germline V gene encodes CDR1 SQVTM and CDR2 ANQGSEA. Trimming took off 6 bases at V and 0 bases at J, with 6 bases between the two ends. The CDR3: CSVGLSGNTIYF. The CDR3 nucleotides are TGCAGCGTCGGGCTCTCTGGAAACACCATATATTTT.

This sequence joins TRBV29-1 and TRBJ2-5; tentatively, D is TRBD1 or TRBD2 (6 bases each). The J call is uncertain, as TRBJ2-7 better fits the DNA end. The CDR3 has 15 residues. Germline V lookup: CDR1 SQVTM, CDR2 ANQGSEA. The CDR3 DNA follows: TGCAGCGCTGGGGGGCAGGGGAATGGGAACTACGAGCAGTACTTC. It translates to CSAGGQGNGNYEQYF.

The V and J genes are TRBV20-1 and TRBJ2-7; D may be TRBD2 (5 bases). The CDR3 contains 12 residues. V was trimmed by 4 bases and J by 10 bases, leaving 17 bases between them. From germline, CDR1 is DFQATT and CDR2 SNEGSKA (reference sequence). CDR3 bases: TGCAGTGCTATTGTGGGCTCGGAGGCCCAGTACTTC. Its protein product is CSAIVGSEAQYF.

CDR3 amino acids: CASSRDSWGEKLFF. The CDR3 coding sequence is TGCGCCAGCAGCCGGGATTCATGGGGTGAAAAACTGTTTTTT. The chain combines TRBV4-1 with TRBJ1-4; no reliable D call. The CDR3 contains 14 residues. V dropped 4 bases and J dropped 7 bases, with 13 bases sitting between them. The germline CDR1 and CDR2 sequences are MGHRA and YSYEKL.

This clonotype was observed at least ten times. The V call is TRBV6-6, the J call TRBJ2-1, with 13 bases aligning to TRBD2. Germline CDR1 and CDR2: MNHNY and SVGAGI (reference sequence). V was clipped by 3 bases and J by 4 bases; unmatched bases: 6. This CDR3 has 17 amino acids. The DNA for the CDR3 is TGTGCCAGCAGTTATTCGGGACTAGCGGGAATATACAATGAGCAGTTCTTC. As protein: CASSYSGLAGIYNEQFF.

This clonotype has a single count. The gene calls are TRBV12-3 or TRBV12-4 and TRBJ2-1; TRBD2 agrees at 11 bases. V lost 6 bases and J lost 8; bases outside the gene matches: 9. The CDR3 is 15 residues long. The CDR3 loop reads CASRRLAGRAYEQFF. CDR3 DNA sequence: TGTGCCAGCAGAAGACTAGCGGGGAGGGCCTATGAGCAGTTCTTC.

This sequence joins TRBV20-1 and TRBJ2-5, with D unresolved. Trimming removed 7 bases at V and 2 bases at J, with 11 bases between. The CDR3 consists of 12 residues. In germline, CDR1 is DFQATT, CDR2 SNEGSKA (reference sequence). The CDR3 loop reads CSVPERQETQYF. The CDR3 DNA reads TGCAGTGTCCCCGAACGGCAAGAGACCCAGTACTTC.

V usage is TRBV27 and J usage is TRBJ2-7; possibly TRBD2 for D (5 bases). Per the germline V gene, CDR1 is MNHEY and CDR2 is SMNVEV (reference sequence). This CDR3 is 13 amino acids long. V was cut by 5 bases and J by 6 bases, with 14 bases left in between. The CDR3 loop is CASSPPGDSEQYF. CDR3 coding DNA: TGTGCCAGCAGTCCCCCCGGGGATTCCGAGCAGTACTTC.

In regard to this clonotype: This may be a read error, as it is one base from a much larger clone. The rearrangement uses TRBV29-1 and TRBJ2-5; maybe TRBD2 (6 bases). The CDR3 consists of 13 residues. V lost 3 bases and J lost 11, with 19 bases in between. Germline assignment: CDR1 SQVTM and CDR2 ANQGSEA. CDR3 region: CSVEGVTGVEQYF. The CDR3 nucleotides read TGCAGCGTTGAGGGGGTAACGGGAGTTGAGCAGTACTTC.

This clonotype came up a few times. The V and J genes are TRBV24-1 and TRBJ2-1; D gene uncertain. The CDR3 is 12 residues long. The V end was cut by 4 bases, the J end by 10 bases, with 10 bases between. Germline CDR1 KGHDR, CDR2 SFDVKD. CDR3 bases: TGTGCCACCAGTGACATACAGCAGGAGCAGTTCTTC. Amino acid sequence: CATSDIQQEQFF.